This T cell receptor (beta chain) was documented in a study of tissue T cells after allogeneic stem cell transplantation. Findings and caveats of the study: Anatomically similar tissues had similar TCR repertoires within each patient. Which tissue TCRs were alloreactive or antigen-specific was not determined. Some clones might be persisting host cells.

Germline CDR1 and CDR2: FNHDT and SITEND (reference sequence). V lost 0 bases and J lost 7; bases outside the gene matches: 5. The CDR3 covers 16 residues. TCRdb keeps only in-frame clones here, not all; method: immunoSEQ multiplex PCR. Among 7,000 to 9,500 clones listed, 68% were seen once. Details on this clone: The antigen is not known. Gene names and germline refer to mouse. The sequence runs out 1 residue before the end of the CDR3; the remainder is reconstructed from the germline J gene.

The sequence came from a female BALB/c mouse in good health. The MHC haplotype of the strain is H2-d. The sequencing input was blood. This rearrangement joins TRBV19 to TRBJ2-1; 12 bases line up with TRBD1. The DNA read from the CDR3 is TGTGCCAGCAGTATAGAGGGACAGGGGGCGCTGGCTGAGCAGTTC. Its protein product is CASSIEGQGALAEQF. The complete CDR3 sequence is CASSIEGQGALAEQFF.